The 14 T cell receptor beta chains presented below share a single source sample, sequenced in a study of blood T cell repertoires in COVID-19. Libraries were prepared by immunoSEQ multiplex PCR; TCRdb keeps only in-frame clonotypes and omits some of them. The sample carries 250,000 to 300,000 clones, approximately 91% recorded once. Sequencing was done on a sample of peripheral blood. The receptors here all came from a woman in her twenties or thirties with acute or convalescent COVID-19.

The table lists this clone with a count of one. The chain carries TRBV18 and TRBJ1-6, with unresolved D. V lost 3 bases, J lost 4 bases, and 10 bases lay in between. The CDR3 covers 15 residues. Germline values: CDR1 KGHSH, CDR2 LQKENI. The CDR3 sequence: CASSPFEGYNSPLHF. CDR3 bases: TGTGCCAGCTCACCTTTCGAGGGTTATAATTCACCCCTCCACTTT.

The chain links TRBV6-2 or TRBV6-3 to TRBJ1-1, with D hard to call. The length of the CDR3 is 13 residues. From germline, CDR1 is MNHEY and CDR2 SVGEGT. V dropped 3 bases and J dropped 3 bases, with 8 bases sitting between them. Here the CDR3 DNA reads TGTGCCAGCAGTTATTTTCGCGACACTGAAGCTTTCTTT. Protein sequence: CASSYFRDTEAFF.

The chain uses TRBV5-1 and TRBJ2-3, with 10 bases matching TRBD2. Germline-derived CDR1 and CDR2 are SGHRS and YFSETQ. Trimming took 4 bases from V and 1 from J; bases not matched to a gene: 6. The CDR3 spans 16 residues. CDR3 in amino acids: CASSIGLAARTDTQYF. In nucleotides, the CDR3 is TGCGCCAGCAGCATCGGACTAGCGGCACGCACAGATACGCAGTATTTT.

The chain couples TRBV20-1 to TRBJ2-5; perhaps TRBD2 as D (5 bases). The CDR3 consists of 16 residues. Trimming took 3 bases from V and 0 from J, leaving 17 bases between them. CDR1 and CDR2 (germline): DFQATT, SNEGSKA (reference sequence). The DNA for the CDR3 is TGCAGTGCTAGTAGGGATAGCGCCCAGTACCAAGAGACCCAGTACTTC. Protein product: CSASRDSAQYQETQYF.

The CDR3 DNA reads TGTGCCAGCAGCAACCGACAGGGGGCGCTTGGAGAGACCCAGTACTTC. This sequence encodes CASSNRQGALGETQYF. This chain links TRBV13 with TRBJ2-5; 10 bases are a match to TRBD1. Trimming removed 5 bases from V and 4 bases from J; junction bases left unmatched: 10. Germline lookup yields CDR1 PRHDT and CDR2 FYEKMQ (reference sequence). The CDR3 length is 16 residues. Using reference TRBV13 and TRBJ2-5 for the parts outside the CDR3, the full variable domain is AAGVIQSPRHLIKEKRETATLKCYPIPRHDTVYWYQQGPGQDPQFLISFYEKMQSDKGSIPDRFSAQQFSDYHSELNMSSLELGDSALYFCASSNRQGALGETQYFGPGTRLLVL.

The chain employs TRBV9 and TRBJ2-7; D not certain. Germline V gene data show CDR1 as SGDLS and CDR2 as YYNGEE. The CDR3 sequence is 14 residues long. Trimming cost V 0 bases and J 2 bases, with 9 bases left between them. The CDR3 loop reads CASSVEAKTYEQYF. CDR3 DNA sequence: TGTGCCAGCAGCGTAGAAGCAAAAACCTACGAGCAGTACTTC.

This clone was counted a single time. The chain recombines TRBV21-1 with TRBJ2-7; TRBD2 is the table's D call, not checked against the DNA. TRBV21-1 is tagged as a pseudogene. The CDR3 contains 17 residues. CDR3 nucleotides: TGTGCCAGCAGCAAAGCCTATTGCCCTCCAACCTCCTACGAGCAGTACTTC. Its protein is CASSKAYCPPTSYEQYF.

CDR3 nucleotides: TGTGCCAGCACCCCAGTTGGACAGGGCGGTGAGCGATCACCCCTCCACTTT. Its translation: CASTPVGQGGERSPLHF. This chain connects TRBV6-2 or TRBV6-3 to TRBJ1-6, with TRBD1 identical over 8 bases. V lost 7 bases and J lost 10; bases outside the gene matches: 18. CDR3 length equals 17 residues. Germline lookup yields CDR1 MNHEY and CDR2 SVGEGT.

The chain's CDR3 is CASSYSSPDTQYF. CDR3 nucleotide sequence: TGTGCCAGCAGTTACTCGAGTCCAGATACGCAGTATTTT. This chain joins TRBV6-5 and TRBJ2-3; D gene ambiguous. V lost 0 bases and J 4 bases, leaving 5 bases between the germline ends. Germline assignment: CDR1 MNHEY and CDR2 SVGAGI. The CDR3 contains 13 residues.

The chain employs TRBV4-1 and TRBJ2-7; 10 bases are a match to TRBD1. V shed 4 bases and J 1 base; nucleotides not matched to a gene: 4. This CDR3 has 15 amino acids. CDR1 is MGHRA and CDR2 is YSYEKL in the germline V gene. This chain's CDR3 is CASSLAGQGSYEQYF. Here the CDR3 DNA reads TGCGCCAGCAGCCTAGCGGGACAGGGGTCCTACGAGCAGTACTTC.

The chain combines TRBV4-3 with TRBJ2-7, with D maybe TRBD1 (8 bases). Trimming left V 4 bases short and J 4 bases short, with 26 bases between. CDR1 is LGHNA, CDR2 YSLEER, per germline. This CDR3 has 18 residues. CDR3 DNA: TGCGCCAGCAGCCGGGCCATAAACACAGGGGGGGGAGCATACGAGCAGTACTTC. This codes for CASSRAINTGGGAYEQYF.

This chain links TRBV24-1 with TRBJ2-1; 9 bases line up with TRBD2. The CDR3 extends over 17 amino acids. With V trimmed by 3 bases and J by 4 bases, 9 bases remained unmatched. Germline CDR1 is KGHDR and CDR2 is SFDVKD. The CDR3 bases are TGTGCCACCAGTGATGGGGCGGGAGGGCCGTTATACAATGAGCAGTTCTTC. It translates to CATSDGAGGPLYNEQFF.

This chain joins TRBV25-1 and TRBJ2-1; 8 bases fit TRBD2. V was pared by 4 bases and J by 8 bases, with 7 bases of the junction left unmatched. Germline V CDR1 and CDR2: MGHDK, SYGVNS. The CDR3 runs 14 residues. The CDR3: CASSGAGVPHEQFF. Written as DNA, the CDR3 is TGTGCCAGCAGTGGAGCGGGAGTTCCCCATGAGCAGTTCTTC.

This clone was seen only a few times. The chain couples TRBV30 to TRBJ1-1, with 9 bases that match TRBD1. The V gene end was trimmed by 8 bases and the J gene end by 10 bases; junction bases not matched to a gene: 14. CDR3 length: 13 amino acids. The germline V gene encodes CDR1 GTSNPN and CDR2 SVGIG (reference sequence). The CDR3 coding sequence is TGTGCCCACGGACCCCCGACAGGGGGGGCAGCTTTCTTT. It translates to CAHGPPTGGAAFF.